This T cell receptor beta chain originates from a study of response to subunit inactivated influenza vaccine. This clonotype was recorded a few times. TCRdb redid the calling of the RT-PCR reads with MiXCR, one entry per CDR3 protein. The sample has 400,000 to 650,000 distinct CDR3 sequences, 6.5% to 8% seen once; the top ten hold around 14%. The starting material was PBMCs from blood, obtained 23 to 25 months after vaccination. The TCR originated in a man aged 50 to 69 who received an inactivated influenza vaccine.

The CDR3 region has the DNA TGTGCCAGCAAAAGGCGGGAGGGGAACACCGGGGAGCTGTTTTTT. Protein sequence: CASKRREGNTGELFF. The genes are TRBV12-3 or TRBV12-4 and TRBJ2-2, with TRBD2 identical over 9 bases. V dropped 7 bases and J dropped 1; count of bases not matched to a gene: 4. The CDR3 sequence is 15 residues long.